Following are 20 T cell receptor beta chains from one sample sequenced in a study of breast tumors, draining lymph nodes, adjacent tissues. Samples came from axillary lymph nodes draining the breast cancer. From the multiplex PCR reads, TCRdb called clonotypes with MiXCR, one entry per CDR3 protein. The profile shows about 110,000 distinct CDR3 sequences, under 40% of them singletons. The sequenced material came from axillary lymph node tissue. Receptor source: a female donor with breast cancer. Some clones in this sample may be carry-over from other donors' samples.

In this sample, this clonotype turned up many times. This chain joins TRBV7-9 and TRBJ2-7; D might be TRBD1 or TRBD2, each matching 6 bases. Trimming cost V 7 bases and J 2 bases, with 18 bases left between them. The CDR3 length is 15 residues. Germline-derived CDR1 and CDR2 are SEHNR and FQNEAQ (reference sequence). CDR3 sequence reads: CASTPILRGAYEQYF. CDR3 nucleotides: TGTGCCAGCACCCCTATTTTAAGGGGGGCCTACGAGCAGTACTTC.

The chain has TRBV5-8 and TRBJ1-1, with D possibly TRBD1 on 5 matching bases. This CDR3 has 12 residues. Per germline, CDR1 SGHTS and CDR2 YDEGEE. Between the trimmed V and J ends, which lost 4 bases and 11 bases, there was a span of 15 bases. Written as DNA, the CDR3 is TGTGCCAGCAGCCGGACATATTCGAGCGCTTTCTTT. Its translation: CASSRTYSSAFF.

This clonotype was detected ten times or more. The V call is TRBV15, the J call TRBJ2-7, with a possible D match to TRBD2 (5 bases). The CDR3 is 16 residues long. Trimming took 5 bases from V and 0 from J, leaving 17 bases between them. Germline CDR1 LNHNV, CDR2 YYDKDF (reference sequence). The CDR3 DNA reads as TGTGCCACCAGCGGGCGACTATCTGGGAGCTCCTACGAGCAGTACTTC. Residues: CATSGRLSGSSYEQYF.

The J gene is TRBJ2-6, the V gene TRBV12-3 or TRBV12-4; D is unclear. The length of the CDR3 is 14 residues. Trimming removed 2 bases at V and 0 bases at J, with 2 bases between. CDR3 bases: TGTGCCAGCAGTTTAAACTCTGGGGCCAACGTCCTGACTTTC. As protein: CASSLNSGANVLTF.

This clonotype was counted many times. The V gene is TRBV29-1, the J gene TRBJ2-3, with 12 bases aligning to TRBD1. CDR3 size: 14 residues. V shed 8 bases, J shed 4 bases, and the junction held 7 bases outside the gene matches. Germline-derived CDR1 and CDR2 are SQVTM and ANQGSEA. This CDR3 reads CSYNRDRGPDTQYF. The CDR3 region has the DNA TGCAGCTATAACCGGGACAGGGGGCCAGATACGCAGTATTTT.

The rearrangement links TRBV5-6 to TRBJ1-4; TRBD1 agrees at 8 bases. J gave up 7 bases and V 4 bases, and 15 bases lay outside the gene matches. The CDR3 has 17 residues. Germline CDR1 SGHDT, CDR2 YYEEEE. The CDR3 nucleotides are TGTGCCAGCAGCCTGGGACAGGCGGCGGGAATAGGTGAAAAACTGTTTTTT. Translated, it gives CASSLGQAAGIGEKLFF.

On this clonotype itself: A clone one base away is much larger, so this may be a read error. The chain has TRBV5-6 and TRBJ1-2, with D possibly TRBD1 on 6 matching bases. V lost 0 bases and J lost 4, with 16 bases in between. Germline-derived CDR1 and CDR2 are SGHDT and YYEEEE. This CDR3 comprises 16 residues. CDR3 in amino acids: CASSLGGPGPGYGYTF. In nucleotides, the CDR3 is TGTGCCAGCAGCTTGGGGGGGCCGGGGCCCGGCTATGGCTACACCTTC.

As to this clonotype: Germline is not matched at one junction end, which may reflect a read error. This chain joins TRBV5-4 and TRBJ1-2; D might be TRBD1 (6 bases). Germline V gene lookup returns CDR1 SGHNT and CDR2 YYREEE (reference sequence). The CDR3 contains 13 residues. The CDR3 DNA sequence: TGTGCCAGCAGCGTGGACAGCGATTATGGCTACACCTTT. This gives the protein CASSVDSDYGYTF.

The chain is built from TRBV12-3 or TRBV12-4 and TRBJ1-6; D call uncertain. This CDR3 region has 13 residues. The germline V and J ends were trimmed by 1 base and 8 bases, with 6 bases remaining between them. CDR3 amino acids: CASSLVADSPLHF. In nucleotides, the CDR3 is TGTGCCAGCAGTTTAGTGGCGGATTCACCCCTCCACTTT.

This clonotype was seen ten or more times. The CDR3 DNA is TGTGCCAGCAGTCCGACGGCCCGAGAGACCCAGTACTTC. This gives the protein CASSPTARETQYF. The genes are TRBV6-5 and TRBJ2-5; no clear D gene. The CDR3 has 13 amino acids. Germline V gene data show CDR1 as MNHEY and CDR2 as SVGAGI. Deletions cut 5 bases from V and 4 bases from J, with 11 bases between.

As to this clonotype: The junction departs from the called germline gene at one end, perhaps through a read error. CDR3 sequence: CASSWPGTTNEKLLF. Here the CDR3 DNA reads TGTGCCAGCAGCTGGCCAGGGACAACTAATGAAAAACTGCTTTTT. The chain is built from TRBV7-9 and TRBJ1-4; D is perhaps TRBD1 (6 bases). This CDR3 contains 15 residues. Germline V gene lookup returns CDR1 SEHNR and CDR2 FQNEAQ (reference sequence).

The CDR3 sequence: CSARGKEEKLFF. CDR3 in DNA: TGCAGTGCTAGGGGAAAGGAGGAAAAACTGTTTTTT. The chain links TRBV20-1 to TRBJ1-4; D is unresolved. The CDR3 covers 12 residues. Germline values: CDR1 DFQATT, CDR2 SNEGSKA (reference sequence). The germline V and J ends were trimmed by 3 bases and 8 bases, with 10 bases remaining between them.

About this clonotype itself: Sequence at one end of the junction differs from germline and may be a read error. This sequence joins TRBV2 and TRBJ2-5, with 11 bases matching TRBD2. Germline V gives CDR1 SNHLY, CDR2 FYNNEI. CDR3 length: 15 residues. CDR3 loop: CVSSDLAGGLESQYF. The CDR3 bases are TGTGTCAGCAGTGACCTAGCGGGAGGATTAGAGTCCCAGTACTTC.

This chain uses TRBV7-2 with TRBJ2-7; D uncertain. The V and J ends lost 7 bases and 3 bases respectively, with 7 bases between them. There are 11 residues in the CDR3. Germline V CDR1 and CDR2: SGHTA, FQGNSA. The CDR3 sequence is CASTSFYEQYF. The CDR3 DNA reads TGTGCCAGCACCTCCTTCTACGAGCAGTACTTC.

Many counts were recorded for this clonotype. CDR3 DNA sequence: TGTGCCTGGCGACGGCCCGGGACAGGGGACTATGGCTACACCTTC. Encoded protein: CAWRRPGTGDYGYTF. This chain connects TRBV30 to TRBJ1-2, with TRBD1 matching over 10 bases. The CDR3 runs to 15 residues. J was trimmed by 3 bases and V by 5 bases; bases with no gene match: 9. Germline CDR1 and CDR2: GTSNPN and SVGIG (reference sequence).

V gene TRBV9 combines with J gene TRBJ1-1, with D hard to call. There are 15 residues in the CDR3. Germline V gene data show CDR1 as SGDLS and CDR2 as YYNGEE. Trimming removed 2 bases at V and 3 bases at J, with 14 bases between. CDR3 loop: CASSVDPREDTEAFF. The CDR3 DNA reads TGTGCCAGCAGCGTCGACCCCCGAGAGGACACTGAAGCTTTCTTT.

V is TRBV5-1 and J is TRBJ2-3; D uncertain. V shed 0 bases and J shed 8 bases, with 7 bases lying between them. Germline-derived CDR1 and CDR2 are SGHRS and YFSETQ. This CDR3 has 12 amino acids. CDR3 nucleotide sequence: TGCGCCAGCAGCTTGGAGAGCCGTACGCAGTATTTT. Its protein product is CASSLESRTQYF.

The chain couples TRBV19 to TRBJ1-1; D ambiguous. CDR1 is LNHDA, CDR2 SQIVND, per germline (reference sequence). The V and J ends lost 10 bases and 2 bases respectively, with 14 bases between them. The length of the CDR3 is 13 residues. In DNA, the CDR3 is TGTGCCACGAAAGGGTTGGTAAACACTGAAGCTTTCTTT. Its protein is CATKGLVNTEAFF.

This clonotype has only a few counts. The J gene is TRBJ1-1, the V gene TRBV20-1; D may be TRBD1 (6 bases). V lost 3 bases and J lost 2, with 10 bases in between. Per germline, CDR1 DFQATT and CDR2 SNEGSKA (reference sequence). CDR3 length: 13 amino acids. The DNA of the CDR3 is TGCAGTGCTAGCAGGGGAGGAAACACTGAAGCTTTCTTT. This sequence encodes CSASRGGNTEAFF.

This rearrangement joins TRBV20-1 to TRBJ2-6, with 9 bases aligning to TRBD2. CDR1 DFQATT and CDR2 SNEGSKA come from the germline V gene (reference sequence). CDR3 length equals 17 residues. The J segment lost 4 bases and the V segment lost 3 bases, leaving 10 bases of the junction unmatched. The CDR3 nucleotides are TGCAGTGCTAGTAAAGGCGGGGGGGCGCGGGGGGCCAACGTCCTGACTTTC. Translating it yields CSASKGGGARGANVLTF.